Listed below are T cell receptor beta chains from one sample, sequenced in a study of beta chain features in type 1 diabetes. The assay was immunoSEQ multiplex PCR, and TCRdb's table has in-frame clones only and misses some. This sample has under 450,000 clones; around 14% occur once, and the top ten carry less than 0.04%. The sequencing input was naive CD4+ T cells from blood. The origin of the receptors is a man aged 30-40 years in good health. The CDR3 runs from the conserved cysteine through the conserved F or W. A D gene is named only where the DNA matches it firmly. Not every row has a clone size; where given, it reads once, few, many or a size class.

j_call clone_size d_call v_call cdr3_aa cdr3_nt
TRBJ2-1 few TRBD2 TRBV5-1 CASSEAGGLRHEQFF TGCGCCAGCAGCGAAGCGGGGGGCCTTAGACATGAGCAGTTCTTC
TRBJ2-5 few NA TRBV14 CASSPVGARLYQETQYF TGTGCCAGCAGCCCCGTGGGGGCCCGCCTTTACCAAGAGACCCAGTACTTC
TRBJ2-5 many NA TRBV23-1 CASTPSFRGTQYF TGCGCCAGCACTCCAAGCTTTCGTGGGACCCAGTACTTC
TRBJ2-5 few TRBD2 TRBV25-1 CASSVGLLAGLFQETQYF TGTGCCAGCAGTGTGGGACTACTAGCGGGACTCTTCCAAGAGACCCAGTACTTC
TRBJ2-7 few TRBD2 TRBV4-3 CASSQDWAGAYEQYF TGCGCCAGCAGCCAAGATTGGGCGGGGGCCTACGAGCAGTACTTC
TRBJ2-1 few NA TRBV5-1 CASTQNAVSYNEQFF TGCGCCAGCACCCAAAACGCGGTTTCCTACAATGAGCAGTTCTTC
TRBJ2-3 NA NA TRBV10-3 CAARMGAQDTQYF TGTGCGGCCCGTATGGGGGCGCAAGATACGCAGTATTTT
TRBJ1-1 NA NA TRBV9 CASSVSPEGTEAFF TGTGCCAGCAGCGTTAGCCCGGAGGGGACTGAAGCTTTCTTT
TRBJ1-5 few TRBD1 TRBV30 CAWSVQGNQPQHF TGTGCCTGGAGTGTACAGGGGAATCAGCCCCAGCATTTT
TRBJ1-4 NA TRBD1 TRBV25-1 CASSEGTGSWATNEKLFF TGTGCCAGCAGTGAGGGGACAGGGAGTTGGGCAACTAATGAAAAACTGTTTTTT
TRBJ2-1 few NA TRBV30 CAWSVGGTSVNEQFF TGTGCCTGGAGTGTAGGGGGAACTAGCGTAAATGAGCAGTTCTTC
TRBJ2-7 few NA TRBV4-1 CASSQRSGSSYEQYF TGCGCCAGCAGCCAACGTTCAGGGTCTTCCTACGAGCAGTACTTC
TRBJ2-4 few NA TRBV30 CAWSEGRHIQYF TGTGCCTGGAGTGAAGGGAGGCACATTCAGTACTTC
TRBJ1-2 NA NA TRBV19 CASSIRSGYTF TGTGCCAGTAGTATAAGGTCCGGCTACACCTTC
TRBJ1-1 few NA TRBV30 CAWSGLSEAFF TGTGCCTGGAGTGGACTATCTGAAGCTTTCTTT
TRBJ2-3 NA TRBD2 TRBV4-3 CASSQDWREVSDTQYF TGCGCCAGCAGCCAAGACTGGCGGGAGGTGTCAGATACGCAGTATTTT
TRBJ2-1 NA NA TRBV2 CASKPGNEQFF TGTGCCAGCAAACCAGGGAATGAGCAGTTCTTC
TRBJ1-1 few NA TRBV29-1 CSVDGIAPNTEAFF TGCAGCGTTGACGGGATCGCTCCGAACACTGAAGCTTTCTTT
TRBJ1-2 NA TRBD1 TRBV6-6 CASSYSGQPYGYTF TGTGCCAGCAGTTACTCGGGACAGCCGTATGGCTACACCTTC
TRBJ2-4 many NA TRBV2 CASSELGNIQYF TGTGCCAGCAGTGAACTGGGGAACATTCAGTACTTC
TRBJ1-5 few TRBD1 TRBV29-1 CSAGQGRQPQHF TGCAGCGCGGGACAGGGCCGACAGCCCCAGCATTTT
TRBJ2-5 NA NA TRBV10-3 CAISDKGSQYF TGTGCCATCAGTGATAAGGGGTCCCAGTACTTC
TRBJ2-3 NA NA TRBV4-1 CASSHRSTDTQYF TGCGCCAGCAGCCACCGCTCCACAGATACGCAGTATTTT
TRBJ1-4 NA TRBD1 TRBV7-9 CASSLAGTGLEKLFF TGTGCCAGCAGCTTAGCTGGGACAGGGCTTGAAAAACTGTTTTTT
TRBJ2-1 few NA TRBV7-9 CASSLLGSDEQFF TGTGCCAGCAGCTTATTGGGATCGGATGAGCAGTTCTTC
TRBJ2-7 NA NA TRBV6-1 CASSEIGRTSYEQYF TGTGCCAGCAGTGAAATAGGCAGGACGAGCTACGAGCAGTACTTC
TRBJ2-1 NA TRBD1 TRBV4-1 CASSQPTGGRNYNEQFF TGCGCCAGCAGCCAGCCCACAGGGGGCCGAAACTACAATGAGCAGTTCTTC
TRBJ2-4 few NA TRBV9 CASSTYRRAKNIQYF TGTGCCAGCAGCACTTACAGGAGAGCCAAAAACATTCAGTACTTC
TRBJ2-5 few TRBD1 TRBV4-1 CASSQVLTGETQYF TGCGCCAGCAGCCAAGTCCTGACAGGGGAGACCCAGTACTTC
TRBJ2-3 NA NA TRBV19 CASSILGIAMTDTQYF TGTGCCAGTAGTATCCTCGGAATAGCAATGACAGATACGCAGTATTTT
TRBJ1-1 many NA TRBV7-9 CASSAPANTEAFF TGTGCCAGCAGCGCCCCAGCGAACACTGAAGCTTTCTTT
TRBJ1-1 NA NA TRBV9 CASNPLGGWGAFF TGTGCCAGCAACCCCTTGGGGGGCTGGGGAGCTTTCTTT
TRBJ2-7 few NA TRBV7-6 CASSLAAASKSPEQYF TGTGCCAGCAGCTTAGCCGCGGCTAGCAAGTCTCCCGAGCAGTACTTC
TRBJ2-7 NA NA TRBV29-1 CSVNRDLTIKNYEQYF TGCAGCGTGAATCGGGACCTAACCATAAAAAACTACGAGCAGTACTTC
TRBJ2-1 few NA TRBV4-3 CASSQQGPSRGNEQFF TGCGCCAGCAGCCAACAGGGCCCATCAAGGGGCAATGAGCAGTTCTTC
TRBJ2-3 few NA TRBV5-1 CASSLLGVDTQYF TGCGCCAGCAGCTTACTAGGAGTGGATACGCAGTATTTT
TRBJ1-3 few NA TRBV9 CASSGPGNTIYF TGTGCCAGCAGCGGACCAGGAAACACCATATATTTT
TRBJ1-2 NA TRBD1 TRBV25-1 CASSVLQGARGYTF TGTGCCAGCAGTGTTCTTCAGGGGGCGCGTGGCTACACCTTC
TRBJ2-2 NA TRBD2 TRBV18 CASSPRLAVNTGELFF TGTGCCAGCTCACCCCGACTAGCGGTTAACACCGGGGAGCTGTTTTTT
TRBJ2-3 NA TRBD1 TRBV9 CASSVKGQDPITDTQYF TGTGCCAGCAGCGTAAAGGGACAGGATCCGATCACAGATACGCAGTATTTT
TRBJ2-5 few NA TRBV2 CASSQETQYF TGTGCCAGCAGTCAAGAGACCCAGTACTTC
TRBJ1-1 NA NA TRBV9 CASRRINTEAFF TGTGCCAGCAGGCGGATTAACACTGAAGCTTTCTTT
TRBJ1-3 NA NA TRBV14 CASSQPGAGNTIYF TGTGCCAGCAGCCAGCCAGGGGCTGGAAACACCATATATTTT
TRBJ1-1 NA NA TRBV30 CACGVMNTEAFF TGTGCCTGTGGAGTTATGAACACTGAAGCTTTCTTT
TRBJ2-5 few NA TRBV7-7 CASSSAREETQYF TGTGCTAGCAGCTCGGCGCGGGAAGAGACCCAGTACTTC
TRBJ2-5 NA NA TRBV20-1 CSARGPETQYF TGCAGTGCTAGAGGTCCAGAGACCCAGTACTTC